This entry features one TCR beta chain sequence. Its antigen remains unidentified. Clones were read by immunoSEQ multiplex PCR, and TCRdb kept only the in-frame ones, dropping some. The sample records 20,000 to 30,000 clones, roughly 95% being singletons. The CDR3 spans 15 residues. After removal of 7 bases from V and 5 bases from J, the junction contained 11 bases not matched to a gene. The germline gives CDR1 MRHNA, CDR2 SNTAGT. This specimen comes from a study of B cell selection in AIRE deficiency. Overall study findings and caveats: Tconv and Treg cells from AIRE-deficient patients resembled healthy donors in TCRBV usage, CDR3 length and diversity. With only TCRbeta sequenced, roughly 40% of shared healthy Treg sequences overlapped Tconv. Shared Treg sequences were biased toward short CDR3s with few non-templated nucleotide insertions. Of 3,500 to 4,000 shared Treg TCRbeta sequences, about 32% were healthy-donor-only and over 8% patient-only.

The sorted conventional CD4 T cells were gated as CD4+CD127+. The sequence derives from a human donor in good health. The chain recombines TRBV6-4 with TRBJ2-5, with 9 bases matching TRBD2. The sample was CD4+CD127+ conventional T cells sorted from PBMCs. The CDR3 sequence is CASTSTSGDRETQYF. DNA for the CDR3: TGTGCCAGCACCTCGACTAGCGGCGATAGGGAGACCCAGTACTTC.